This T cell receptor beta chain was retrieved from a study of early T cells in non-severe SARS-CoV-2 infection. Study context: The authors sequenced bulk RNA from unsorted whole blood, leaving chains unpaired.

Study-wide findings and caveats: Reliance on VDJdb matching favored anti-spike CD8 responses; private and CD4 specificities were missed.

Unique molecular identifiers tagged individual cDNA molecules. TCRdb called the 5' RACE reads again in MiXCR, with one record for every CDR3 protein. The sample holds tens of thousands of distinct CDR3 sequences, under 8.5% seen once. Turning to this clonotype: Its target is unknown.

The ends were cut back, 5 bases at V and 3 bases at J, with 29 bases in the middle. Germline V gene data show CDR1 as SEHNR and CDR2 as FQNEAQ (reference sequence). This CDR3 has 19 residues. The source material was whole blood. This chain uses TRBV7-9 with TRBJ2-7; D is possibly TRBD1 or TRBD2 (5 bases each). The TCR comes from an adult who was a healthcare worker with PCR-confirmed SARS-CoV-2 infection or an uninfected control (not recorded which). The CDR3 here is CASSGRGERSSEISYEQYF. The CDR3 bases are TGTGCCAGCAGCGGAAGGGGTGAACGGAGTAGCGAAATAAGCTACGAGCAGTACTTC.